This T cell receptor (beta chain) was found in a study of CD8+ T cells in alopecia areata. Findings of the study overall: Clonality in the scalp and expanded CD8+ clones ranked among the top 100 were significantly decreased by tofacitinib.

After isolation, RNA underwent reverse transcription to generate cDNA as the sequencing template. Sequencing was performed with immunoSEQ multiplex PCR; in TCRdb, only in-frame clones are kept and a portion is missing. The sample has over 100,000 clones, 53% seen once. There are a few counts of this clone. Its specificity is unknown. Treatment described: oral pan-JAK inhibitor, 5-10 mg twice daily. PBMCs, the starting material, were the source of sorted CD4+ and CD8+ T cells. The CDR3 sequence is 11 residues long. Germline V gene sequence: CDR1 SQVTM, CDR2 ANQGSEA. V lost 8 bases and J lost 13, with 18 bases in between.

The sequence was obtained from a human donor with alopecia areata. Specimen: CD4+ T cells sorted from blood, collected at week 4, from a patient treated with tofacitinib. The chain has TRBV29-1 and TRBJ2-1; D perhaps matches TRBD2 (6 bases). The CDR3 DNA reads TGCAGCCTTGGGCTGGGGACTGGCCAGTTCTTC. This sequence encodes CSLGLGTGQFF.